These 30 T cell receptor beta chains share one sample of origin, sequenced in a study of blood T cell repertoires in COVID-19. Produced via immunoSEQ multiplex PCR; TCRdb's table is partial and in-frame only. Found here are 200,000 to 250,000 clones, 65% to 85% of them singletons; the top ten hold 9.5% to 15%. Material: peripheral blood. The receptors derive from a human donor in a cohort sampled during active COVID-19.

In its sample, this clone was seen once. This chain links TRBV4-2 with TRBJ2-1, with a tentative D call TRBD1 (6 bases). In germline, CDR1 is LGHNA, CDR2 YNFKEQ. V was pared by 0 bases and J by 2 bases, with 17 bases between. This CDR3 spans 18 amino acids. The CDR3 bases are TGTGCCAGCAGCCAAGACAGGGGAAGGGGGAGTACCTACAATGAGCAGTTCTTC. Translated: CASSQDRGRGSTYNEQFF.

V and J are TRBV7-6 and TRBJ2-6, with 8 nucleotides matching TRBD1. The CDR3 extends over 16 amino acids. The germline gives CDR1 SGHVS, CDR2 FNYEAQ. V was pared by 5 bases and J by 2 bases, with 5 bases of the junction left unmatched. DNA of the CDR3: TGTGCCAGCAGCCCAAGGACAGGGCCTGGGGCCAACGTCCTGACTTTC. It encodes CASSPRTGPGANVLTF.

The chain couples TRBV7-9 to TRBJ2-1; TRBD2 is a possible D gene (6 bases). The V gene's germline CDR1 is SEHNR and CDR2 FQNEAQ (reference sequence). The germline V and J ends were trimmed by 5 bases and 8 bases, with 22 bases remaining between them. CDR3 size: 16 residues. The CDR3 loop reads CASSPPGLRAGDEQFF. The CDR3 DNA reads as TGTGCCAGCAGCCCTCCGGGACTGCGGGCCGGGGATGAGCAGTTCTTC.

The rearrangement joins TRBV7-2 to TRBJ2-7; weak D call: TRBD2 (5 bases). This CDR3 spans 14 amino acids. V shed 5 bases and J shed 3 bases, with 14 bases lying between them. Germline CDR1 is SGHTA and CDR2 is FQGNSA. The CDR3 is CASSPDGGLYEQYF. The CDR3 DNA reads TGTGCCAGCAGCCCGGACGGCGGACTCTACGAGCAGTACTTC.

The rearrangement joins TRBV6-5 to TRBJ2-7, with D possibly TRBD1 on 5 matching bases. V lost 5 bases, J lost 3 bases, and 11 bases lay in between. The germline CDR1 and CDR2 sequences are MNHEY and SVGAGI. The CDR3 covers 13 residues. CDR3 sequence (DNA): TGTGCCAGCAGTACTACGACAGACTACGAGCAGTACTTC. It translates to CASSTTTDYEQYF.

The genes are TRBV5-1 and TRBJ2-7; 7 positions agree with TRBD2. There are 15 residues in the CDR3. The germline gives CDR1 SGHRS, CDR2 YFSETQ. Germline trimming cut 5 bases from V and 5 bases from J; bases unmatched to any gene: 13. CDR3 loop: CASRTGGGLADEQYF. In nucleotides, the CDR3 is TGCGCCAGCAGGACCGGCGGGGGTTTAGCCGACGAGCAGTACTTC.

This chain uses TRBV6-1 with TRBJ2-7; tentatively, D is TRBD1 (5 bases). Trimming stripped 3 bases from V and 0 bases from J, with 15 bases between. This CDR3 is built from 16 residues. Per the germline V gene, CDR1 is MNHNS and CDR2 is SASEGT. The CDR3 is CASSDQWAGLSYEQYF. As DNA, the CDR3 is TGTGCCAGCAGTGACCAATGGGCAGGGCTCTCCTACGAGCAGTACTTC.

This chain connects TRBV28 to TRBJ2-2, with 7 bases identical to TRBD2. Germline V gene data show CDR1 as MDHEN and CDR2 as SYDVKM. The CDR3 has 16 amino acids. V shed 4 bases and J 3 bases; nucleotides not matched to a gene: 8. The CDR3 here is CASSSGGGWDTGELFF. The CDR3 DNA reads as TGTGCCAGCAGTTCGGGAGGTGGGTGGGACACCGGGGAGCTGTTTTTT.

This chain uses TRBV30 with TRBJ2-1; 13 nucleotides align to TRBD2. CDR1 is GTSNPN and CDR2 is SVGIG in the germline V gene (reference sequence). V shed 0 bases and J 6 bases; nucleotides not matched to a gene: 2. The CDR3 contains 15 residues. This CDR3 reads CAWSVLAGGPNEQFF. CDR3 DNA sequence: TGTGCCTGGAGTGTACTAGCGGGGGGGCCCAATGAGCAGTTCTTC. The full variable domain, in which reference TRBV30 and TRBJ2-1 provide the parts outside the CDR3, is SQTIHQWPATLVQPVGSPLSLECTVEGTSNPNLYWYRQAAGRGLQLLFYSVGIGQISSEVPQNLSASRPQDRQFILSSKKLLLSDSGFYLCAWSVLAGGPNEQFFGPGTRLTVL.

This rearrangement joins TRBV7-6 to TRBJ2-2; 7 positions match TRBD2. V shed 0 bases, J shed 5 bases, and the junction held 6 bases outside the gene matches. CDR3 size: 16 residues. The germline gives CDR1 SGHVS, CDR2 FNYEAQ. The CDR3 here is CASSLAGGARTGELFF. The CDR3 nucleotides are TGTGCCAGCAGCTTAGCGGGAGGGGCAAGAACCGGGGAGCTGTTTTTT. The whole variable domain, remainder taken from reference TRBV7-6 and TRBJ2-2, is GAGVSQSPRYKVTKRGQDVALRCDPISGHVSLYWYRQALGQGPEFLTYFNYEAQQDKSGLPNDRFSAERPEGSISTLTIQRTEQRDSAMYRCASSLAGGARTGELFFGEGSRLTVL.

The chain is built from TRBV6-1 and TRBJ2-7; D perhaps matches TRBD1 (5 bases). Germline lookup yields CDR1 MNHNS and CDR2 SASEGT. The CDR3 is made up of 15 amino acids. Deletions cut 1 base from V and 2 bases from J, with 12 bases between. CDR3 sequence: CASSEGSRAPYEQYF. CDR3 sequence (DNA): TGTGCCAGCAGTGAAGGGTCCAGGGCCCCCTACGAGCAGTACTTC.

The chain links TRBV12-5 to TRBJ1-3, with a possible D match to TRBD1 (5 bases). CDR3 length: 17 residues. CDR1 is LGHNT, CDR2 FRNRAP, per germline. Trimming stripped 0 bases from V and 2 bases from J, with 14 bases between. CDR3 in amino acids: CASGLVWGGHPGNTIYF. The CDR3 nucleotides are TGTGCTAGTGGTTTGGTATGGGGGGGTCATCCTGGAAACACCATATATTTT. Drawing the rest from reference TRBV12-5 and TRBJ1-3, the complete variable domain is DARVTQTPRHKVTEMGQEVTMRCQPILGHNTVFWYRQTMMQGLELLAYFRNRAPLDDSGMPKDRFSAEMPDATLATLKIQPSEPRDSAVYFCASGLVWGGHPGNTIYFGEGSWLTVV.

J is TRBJ1-5 and V is TRBV5-3; 9 bases map to TRBD1. TRBV5-3 is noted as an ORF with a role that remains uncertain. V lost 0 bases and J lost 7; bases outside the gene matches: 11. The length of the CDR3 is 17 residues. The CDR3 loop is CARSLEGTGTGDQPQHF. The CDR3 DNA follows: TGTGCCAGAAGCTTGGAAGGGACAGGGACGGGAGACCAGCCCCAGCATTTT.

The gene calls are TRBV15 and TRBJ2-1, with D uncertain. Trimming left V 0 bases short and J 8 bases short, with 5 bases between. This CDR3 contains 12 residues. Germline CDR1 and CDR2: LNHNV and YYDKDF (reference sequence). The CDR3 region is CATSRDIDEQFF. Written as DNA, the CDR3 is TGTGCCACCAGCAGAGATATCGATGAGCAGTTCTTC. Drawing the rest from reference TRBV15 and TRBJ2-1, the complete variable domain is DAMVIQNPRYQVTQFGKPVTLSCSQTLNHNVMYWYQQKSSQAPKLLFHYYDKDFNNEADTPDNFQSRRPNTSFCFLDIRSPGLGDTAMYLCATSRDIDEQFFGPGTRLTVL.

The V gene is TRBV6-2 or TRBV6-3, the J gene TRBJ1-1; 7 bases agree with TRBD1. Germline loops: CDR1 MNHEY, CDR2 SVGEGT. V lost 5 bases and J lost 10; bases outside the gene matches: 7. This CDR3 contains 12 residues. The CDR3 here is CASSPGTVRAFF. The CDR3 bases are TGTGCCAGCAGTCCCGGGACAGTAAGAGCTTTCTTT.

This clone was recorded only once. The rearrangement uses TRBV3-1 (or the pseudogene TRBV3-2) and TRBJ1-5, with no clear D. There are 18 residues in the CDR3. The germline CDR1 and CDR2 sequences are LGHDT and YNNKEL (reference sequence). V gave up 0 bases and J gave up 0 bases, with 15 bases separating them. This CDR3 reads CASSQDQEAGDSNQPQHF. The CDR3 region has the DNA TGTGCCAGCAGCCAAGATCAGGAGGCAGGAGATAGCAATCAGCCCCAGCATTTT.

The chain recombines TRBV7-9 with TRBJ1-1; 11 bases are shared with TRBD1. The germline V gene encodes CDR1 SEHNR and CDR2 FQNEAQ (reference sequence). Trimming at V came to 5 bases and at J to 4 bases, leaving 12 bases not matched to a gene. The CDR3 covers 17 residues. The CDR3 coding sequence is TGTGCCAGCAGCAAATCACCGGGACAGGGGGGTGGCACTGAAGCTTTCTTT. Its translation: CASSKSPGQGGGTEAFF.

The chain is built from TRBV7-2 and TRBJ2-3; the D gene is possibly TRBD2 (5 bases). The V gene's germline CDR1 is SGHTA and CDR2 FQGNSA. Trimming stripped 5 bases from V and 0 bases from J, with 15 bases between. This CDR3 has 16 amino acids. The CDR3 reads CASSTPLVPSTDTQYF. The CDR3 region has the DNA TGTGCCAGCAGCACACCACTAGTCCCGAGCACAGATACGCAGTATTTT. The full variable domain, with the rest looked up from reference TRBV7-2 and TRBJ2-3, is GAGVSQSPSNKVTEKGKDVELRCDPISGHTALYWYRQSLGQGLEFLIYFQGNSAPDKSGLPSDRFSAERTGGSVSTLTIQRTQQEDSAVYLCASSTPLVPSTDTQYFGPGTRLTVL.

The gene calls are TRBV28 and TRBJ2-7; 8 bases agree with TRBD1. V was pared by 8 bases and J by 0 bases, with 6 bases of the junction left unmatched. The germline V gene encodes CDR1 MDHEN and CDR2 SYDVKM. The CDR3 length is 14 residues. The CDR3 region has the DNA TGTGCCAGCGGGCCAGGGGGCCTCTCCTACGAGCAGTACTTC. This codes for CASGPGGLSYEQYF.

In DNA form, the CDR3 reads TGTGCCAGCAGCTTCCTTAGTCGTCAAGAGACCCAGTACTTC. This translates into CASSFLSRQETQYF. The chain uses TRBV7-8 and TRBJ2-5; D remains unclear. Between the trimmed V and J ends, which lost 3 bases and 2 bases, there was a span of 10 bases. CDR1 and CDR2 (germline): SGHVS, FQNEAQ. The CDR3 length is 14 residues.

The genes are TRBV4-3 and TRBJ1-4, with a tentative D call TRBD1 (6 bases). Germline CDR1 reads LGHNA; CDR2 reads YSLEER. V lost 1 base and J 5 bases, leaving 8 bases between the germline ends. The length of the CDR3 is 14 residues. CDR3 in DNA: TGCGCCAGCAGCCAAGGCAGGGGAAATGAAAAACTGTTTTTT. This translates into CASSQGRGNEKLFF.

Here the CDR3 DNA reads TGTGCCAGCAGCCCCAGTCCCTATCCAGGAGCTTTCTTT. Residues: CASSPSPYPGAFF. This rearrangement joins TRBV7-9 to TRBJ1-1; D not certain. Germline V gives CDR1 SEHNR, CDR2 FQNEAQ (reference sequence). V was cut by 5 bases and J by 10 bases, with 17 bases left in between. The CDR3 spans 13 residues.

The chain joins TRBV5-4 to TRBJ2-1, with D possibly being TRBD1 (5 bases). This CDR3 contains 15 residues. CDR1 and CDR2 from the germline V gene are SGHNT and YYREEE (reference sequence). V lost 0 bases and J 8 bases, leaving 15 bases between the germline ends. The CDR3 here is CASSLARQGNDEQFF. The CDR3 region has the DNA TGTGCCAGCAGCTTGGCGAGGCAGGGCAACGATGAGCAGTTCTTC.

The CDR3: CASSLARQGPSYEQYF. The CDR3 DNA sequence: TGTGCCAGCAGCTTGGCCAGACAGGGGCCGTCCTACGAGCAGTACTTC. The rearrangement links TRBV5-8 to TRBJ2-7; TRBD1 agrees at 8 bases. Germline CDR1 and CDR2: SGHTS and YDEGEE. The ends lost 0 bases at V and 1 base at J; junction bases unmatched: 6. The CDR3 runs 16 residues.

Only one count was recorded for this clone. The chain has TRBV19 and TRBJ2-2; 8 nucleotides align to TRBD1. The V and J ends lost 2 bases and 3 bases, in that order; junction bases with no gene match: 8. The CDR3 is 17 residues long. CDR1 is LNHDA, CDR2 SQIVND, per germline (reference sequence). The CDR3 spells CASSIYRGAADTGELFF. The CDR3 coding sequence is TGTGCCAGTAGTATATACAGGGGGGCGGCGGACACCGGGGAGCTGTTTTTT.

This clone occurred once. The chain employs TRBV3-1 (or the pseudogene TRBV3-2) and TRBJ1-2; 8 bases line up with TRBD1. V lost 4 bases to trimming and J lost 1 base; unmatched junction nucleotides: 5. The CDR3 totals 15 residues. Germline V CDR1 and CDR2: LGHDT, YNNKEL (reference sequence). The CDR3 nucleotides are TGTGCCAGCAGCCTTAGGACAGGGAATAACTATGGCTACACCTTC. Translating gives CASSLRTGNNYGYTF.

The gene calls are TRBV5-6 and TRBJ2-3, with D uncertain. The V end lost 3 bases, the J end lost 1 base, and 6 bases lay between the germline ends. The germline gives CDR1 SGHDT, CDR2 YYEEEE. The CDR3 sequence is 13 residues long. The CDR3 sequence is CASSSTGTDTQYF. The DNA for the CDR3 is TGTGCCAGCAGCTCGACTGGCACAGATACGCAGTATTTT.

The V gene is TRBV11-2, the J gene TRBJ1-5, with TRBD1 identical over 7 bases. The germline V gene encodes CDR1 SGHAT and CDR2 FQNNGV. The CDR3 covers 13 residues. V dropped 7 bases and J dropped 6; count of bases not matched to a gene: 6. The CDR3 DNA is TGTGCCAGCAAAGGGGGCGAGGGTCAGCCCCAGCATTTT. Protein: CASKGGEGQPQHF. The variable domain in full, with the rest retrieved from reference TRBV11-2 and TRBJ1-5, is EAGVAQSPRYKIIEKRQSVAFWCNPISGHATLYWYQQILGQGPKLLIQFQNNGVVDDSQLPKDRFSAERLKGVDSTLKIQPAKLEDSAVYLCASKGGEGQPQHFGDGTRLSIL.

The gene calls are TRBV6-5 and TRBJ1-2, with D uncertain. Germline loops: CDR1 MNHEY, CDR2 SVGAGI. V dropped 0 bases and J dropped 5 bases, with 10 bases sitting between them. This CDR3 has 14 residues. CDR3 protein: CASSYSLAGYGYTF. In DNA form, the CDR3 reads TGTGCCAGCAGTTACTCCCTGGCGGGGTATGGCTACACCTTC.

The genes are TRBV3-1 (or the pseudogene TRBV3-2) and TRBJ1-2, with 8 nucleotides matching TRBD1. The CDR3 length is 15 residues. Germline V gives CDR1 LGHDT, CDR2 YNNKEL (reference sequence). V lost 4 bases to trimming and J lost 4 bases; unmatched junction nucleotides: 8. The CDR3 DNA reads as TGTGCCAGCAGCCCGCAGACAGGGGTGGGCTATGGCTACACCTTC. Protein product: CASSPQTGVGYGYTF.